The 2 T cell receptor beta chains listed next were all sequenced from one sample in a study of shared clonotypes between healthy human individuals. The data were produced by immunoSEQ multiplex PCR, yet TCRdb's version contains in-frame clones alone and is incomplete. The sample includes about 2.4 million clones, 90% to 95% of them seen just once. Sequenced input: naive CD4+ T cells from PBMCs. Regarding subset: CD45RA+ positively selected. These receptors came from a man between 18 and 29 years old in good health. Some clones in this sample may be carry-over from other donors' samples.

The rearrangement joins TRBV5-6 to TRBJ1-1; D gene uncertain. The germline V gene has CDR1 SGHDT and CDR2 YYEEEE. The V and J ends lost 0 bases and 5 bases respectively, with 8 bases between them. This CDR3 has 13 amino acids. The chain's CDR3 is CASSLGVSTEAFF. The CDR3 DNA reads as TGTGCCAGCAGCTTGGGGGTTAGTACTGAAGCTTTCTTT.

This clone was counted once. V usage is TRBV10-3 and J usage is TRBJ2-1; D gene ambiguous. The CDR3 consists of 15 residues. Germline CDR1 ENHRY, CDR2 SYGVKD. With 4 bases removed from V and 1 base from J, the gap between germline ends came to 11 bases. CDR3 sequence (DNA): TGTGCCATCAGTGGCGATCTGGTTTCCTACAATGAGCAGTTCTTC. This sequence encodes CAISGDLVSYNEQFF.